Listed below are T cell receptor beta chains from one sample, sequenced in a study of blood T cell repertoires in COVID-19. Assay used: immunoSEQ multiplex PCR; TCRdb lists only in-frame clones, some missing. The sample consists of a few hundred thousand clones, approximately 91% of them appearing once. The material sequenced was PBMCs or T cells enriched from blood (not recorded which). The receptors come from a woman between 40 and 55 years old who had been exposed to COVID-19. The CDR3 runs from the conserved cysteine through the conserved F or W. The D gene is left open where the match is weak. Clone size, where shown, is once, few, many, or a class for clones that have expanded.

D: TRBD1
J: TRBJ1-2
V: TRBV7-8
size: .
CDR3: CASSPRTGRANYGYTF
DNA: TGTGCCAGCAGCCCCCGGACAGGGAGGGCTAACTATGGCTACACCTTC

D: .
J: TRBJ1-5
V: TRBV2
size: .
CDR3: CASKRRSPQPQHF
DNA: TGTGCCAGCAAAAGGCGGTCGCCGCAGCCCCAGCATTTT

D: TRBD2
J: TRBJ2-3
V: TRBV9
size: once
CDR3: CASSVGASGANTDTQYF
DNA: TGTGCCAGCAGCGTCGGGGCCAGCGGGGCAAACACAGATACGCAGTATTTT

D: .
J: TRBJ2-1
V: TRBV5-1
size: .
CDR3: CASSPSLRYHEQFF
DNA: TGCGCCAGCAGCCCCTCTCTCAGGTACCATGAGCAGTTCTTC

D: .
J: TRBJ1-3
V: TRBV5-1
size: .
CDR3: CASSSTAGGNTIYF
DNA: TGCGCCAGCAGCTCCACCGCCGGGGGAAACACCATATATTTT

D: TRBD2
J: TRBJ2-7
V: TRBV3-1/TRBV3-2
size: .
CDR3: CASSQGAGGYEQYF
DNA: TGTGCCAGCAGCCAAGGCGCGGGAGGATACGAGCAGTACTTC

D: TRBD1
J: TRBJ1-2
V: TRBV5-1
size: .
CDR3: CASSARQGPGGYTF
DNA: TGCGCCAGCAGCGCAAGACAGGGGCCGGGTGGCTACACCTTC

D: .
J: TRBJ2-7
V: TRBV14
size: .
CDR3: CASSPVDWGREFYEQYF
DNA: TGTGCCAGCAGCCCCGTCGACTGGGGCAGGGAATTCTACGAGCAGTACTTC

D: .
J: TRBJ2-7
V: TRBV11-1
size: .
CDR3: CASSLARKSPYEQYF
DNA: TGTGCCAGCAGCTTAGCGCGGAAATCTCCCTACGAGCAGTACTTC

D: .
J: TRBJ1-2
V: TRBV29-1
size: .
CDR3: CSVEDFSYGYTF
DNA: TGCAGCGTTGAAGACTTCAGCTATGGCTACACCTTC

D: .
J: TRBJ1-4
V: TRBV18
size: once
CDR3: CASSPRGNEKLFF
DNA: TGTGCCAGCTCACCACGAGGGAATGAAAAACTGTTTTTT

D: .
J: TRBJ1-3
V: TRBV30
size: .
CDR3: CAWTTGNTIYF
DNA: TGTGCCTGGACGACAGGAAACACCATATATTTT

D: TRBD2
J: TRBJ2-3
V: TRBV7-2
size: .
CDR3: CASSPAWAGDDTQYF
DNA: TGTGCCAGCAGCCCCGCATGGGCGGGAGATGATACGCAGTATTTT

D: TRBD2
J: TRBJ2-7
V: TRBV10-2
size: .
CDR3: CASSENLAGAGYEQYF
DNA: TGCGCCAGCAGTGAGAACCTAGCGGGGGCGGGGTACGAGCAGTACTTC

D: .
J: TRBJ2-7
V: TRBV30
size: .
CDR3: CAWSRGREQYF
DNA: TGTGCCTGGAGTAGAGGGCGCGAGCAGTACTTC

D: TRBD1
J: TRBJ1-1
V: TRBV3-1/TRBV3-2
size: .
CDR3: CASSQDFRRTGGRGAFF
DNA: TGTGCCAGCAGCCAAGATTTCCGTAGGACAGGGGGACGCGGAGCTTTCTTT

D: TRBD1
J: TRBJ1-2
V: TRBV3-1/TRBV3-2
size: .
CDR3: CASSRGTGAKNYGYTF
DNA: TGTGCCAGCAGCCGAGGGACAGGGGCGAAAAACTATGGCTACACCTTC

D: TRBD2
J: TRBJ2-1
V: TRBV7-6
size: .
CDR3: CASSSSPSGGSNEQFF
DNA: TGTGCCAGCAGCTCCAGCCCTAGCGGGGGGAGCAATGAGCAGTTCTTC

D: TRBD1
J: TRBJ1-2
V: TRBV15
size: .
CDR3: CATSRDSGGNYGYTF
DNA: TGTGCCACCAGCAGAGATTCAGGGGGGAACTATGGCTACACCTTC

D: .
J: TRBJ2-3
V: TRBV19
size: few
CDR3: CASSLRGGAKEGTQYF
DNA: TGTGCCAGTAGTCTGCGGGGCGGGGCCAAGGAGGGTACGCAGTATTTT

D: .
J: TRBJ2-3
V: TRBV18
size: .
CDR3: CASSLTGSTDTQYF
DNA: TGTGCCAGCTCACTAACAGGCTCCACAGATACGCAGTATTTT

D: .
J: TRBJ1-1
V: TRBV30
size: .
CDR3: CALFRLGASTEAFF
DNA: TGTGCCCTCTTTAGGCTGGGGGCGAGCACTGAAGCTTTCTTT

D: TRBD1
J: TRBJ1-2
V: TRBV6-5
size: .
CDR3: CASSPGTVSIGYTF
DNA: TGTGCCAGCAGCCCGGGGACAGTGTCTATTGGCTACACCTTC

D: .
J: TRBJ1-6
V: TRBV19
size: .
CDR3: CASSTPPSSYNSPLHF
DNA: TGTGCCAGTAGTACACCCCCGAGCTCCTATAATTCACCCCTCCACTTT

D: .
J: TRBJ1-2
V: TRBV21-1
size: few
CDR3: CASRITGERYGYTF
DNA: TGTGCCAGCAGGATAACAGGGGAGAGGTATGGCTACACCTTC

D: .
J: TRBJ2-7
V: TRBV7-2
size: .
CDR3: CASSAGQISYEQYF
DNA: TGTGCCAGCAGCGCGGGACAGATATCCTACGAGCAGTACTTC

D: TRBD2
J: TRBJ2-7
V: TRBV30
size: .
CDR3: CAWSARLRAGDPAGYEQYF
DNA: TGTGCCTGGAGTGCCAGGCTTAGGGCGGGAGACCCCGCCGGGTACGAGCAGTACTTC

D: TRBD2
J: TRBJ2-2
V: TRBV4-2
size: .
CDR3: CASSHSGGAETGELFF
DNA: TGTGCCAGCAGCCATAGCGGGGGGGCCGAGACCGGGGAGCTGTTTTTT

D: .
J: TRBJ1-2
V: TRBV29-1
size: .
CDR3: CSVDRLPGNYGYTF
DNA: TGCAGCGTCGATCGGCTTCCAGGGAACTATGGCTACACCTTC

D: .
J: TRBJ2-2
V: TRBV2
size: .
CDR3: CASSPRAATGELFF
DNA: TGTGCCAGCAGCCCGCGGGCGGCCACCGGGGAGCTGTTTTTT

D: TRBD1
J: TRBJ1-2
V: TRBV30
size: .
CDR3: CAWSVRTGVYGYTF
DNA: TGTGCCTGGAGTGTGAGGACAGGGGTCTATGGCTACACCTTC

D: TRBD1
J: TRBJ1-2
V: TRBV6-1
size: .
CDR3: CASSETGNGYTF
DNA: TGTGCCAGCAGTGAGACAGGGAATGGCTACACCTTC

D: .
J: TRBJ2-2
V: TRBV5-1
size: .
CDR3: CASSPGATGGPGELFF
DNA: TGCGCCAGCAGCCCGGGCGCGACCGGGGGACCAGGGGAGCTGTTTTTT

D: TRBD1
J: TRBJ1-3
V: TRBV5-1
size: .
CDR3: CASSYRGSGNTIYF
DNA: TGCGCCAGCAGCTACAGGGGATCTGGAAACACCATATATTTT

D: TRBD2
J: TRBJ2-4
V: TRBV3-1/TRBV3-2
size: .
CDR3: CASSQEEGLGRAKNIQYF
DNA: TGTGCCAGCAGCCAAGAAGAGGGACTAGGTCGGGCCAAAAACATTCAGTACTTC

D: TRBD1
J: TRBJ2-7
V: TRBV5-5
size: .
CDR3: CASSLAGTASYEQYF
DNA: TGTGCCAGCAGCTTGGCAGGGACAGCATCCTACGAGCAGTACTTC

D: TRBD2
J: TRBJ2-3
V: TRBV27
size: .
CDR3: CASSPIGLAGGKGDTQYF
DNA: TGTGCCAGCAGTCCCATCGGACTAGCGGGGGGGAAAGGAGATACGCAGTATTTT

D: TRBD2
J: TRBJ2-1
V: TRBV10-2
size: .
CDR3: CASSSLAGFSNEQFF
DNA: TGCGCCAGCAGTTCACTAGCGGGATTTTCTAATGAGCAGTTCTTC

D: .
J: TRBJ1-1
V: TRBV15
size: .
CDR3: CATSHRPGTEAFF
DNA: TGTGCCACCAGCCATAGGCCGGGCACTGAAGCTTTCTTT

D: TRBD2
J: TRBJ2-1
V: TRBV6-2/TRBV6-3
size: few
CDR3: CASSLNSPGLAGGEQFF
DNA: TGTGCCAGCAGCCTAAACTCACCGGGACTAGCGGGTGGTGAGCAGTTCTTC

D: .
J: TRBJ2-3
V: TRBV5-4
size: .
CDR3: CASSLQQRGTDTQYF
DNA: TGTGCCAGCAGCTTGCAACAGAGGGGCACAGATACGCAGTATTTT

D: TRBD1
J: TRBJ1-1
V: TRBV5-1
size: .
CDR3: CASSDRDRGLMNTEAFF
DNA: TGCGCCAGCTCGGACCGGGACAGGGGTCTCATGAACACTGAAGCTTTCTTT

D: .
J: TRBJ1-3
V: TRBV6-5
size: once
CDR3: CASKDGSSGNTIYF
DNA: TGTGCCAGCAAGGACGGGAGCTCTGGAAACACCATATATTTT

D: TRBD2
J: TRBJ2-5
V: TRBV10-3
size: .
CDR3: CAISEKPGGGAQETQYF
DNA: TGTGCCATCAGTGAAAAGCCCGGCGGGGGGGCTCAAGAGACCCAGTACTTC

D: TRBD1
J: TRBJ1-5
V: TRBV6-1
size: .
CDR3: CASSAQQGFRDQPQHF
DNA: TGTGCCAGCAGTGCTCAACAGGGGTTTAGGGATCAGCCCCAGCATTTT

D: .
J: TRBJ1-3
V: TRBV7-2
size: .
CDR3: CASSLYAGLSNTIYF
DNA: TGTGCCAGCAGCTTATACGCGGGCCTGAGTAACACCATATATTTT

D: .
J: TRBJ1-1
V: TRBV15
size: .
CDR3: CATSRDRENTEAFF
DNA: TGTGCCACCAGCAGGGACAGAGAGAACACTGAAGCTTTCTTT

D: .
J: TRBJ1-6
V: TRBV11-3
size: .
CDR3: CASSLPQGDNSPLHF
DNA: TGTGCCAGCAGCTTACCACAGGGCGATAATTCACCCCTCCACTTT

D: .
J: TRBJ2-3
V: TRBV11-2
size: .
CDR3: CASSVRLGGGTDTQYF
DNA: TGTGCCAGCAGCGTAAGACTTGGAGGTGGCACAGATACGCAGTATTTT

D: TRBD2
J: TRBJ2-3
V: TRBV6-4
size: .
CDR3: CASSTGTSTHPQDTQYF
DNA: TGTGCCAGCAGTACCGGGACTAGCACACATCCCCAAGATACGCAGTATTTT

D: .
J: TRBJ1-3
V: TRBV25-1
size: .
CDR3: CASSEYLRSSGNTIYF
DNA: TGTGCCAGCAGTGAATATCTGAGGAGCTCTGGAAACACCATATATTTT

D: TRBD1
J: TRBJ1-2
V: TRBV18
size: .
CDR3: CASSRTGDRSYGYTF
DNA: TGTGCCAGCTCAAGAACGGGGGACAGGAGTTATGGCTACACCTTC

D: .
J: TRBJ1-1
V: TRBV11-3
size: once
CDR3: CASSLTRNLGTEAFF
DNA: TGTGCCAGCAGCTTGACGAGGAACCTGGGCACTGAAGCTTTCTTT

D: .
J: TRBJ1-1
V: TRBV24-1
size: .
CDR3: CATSQGRLNTEAFF
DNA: TGTGCCACCAGCCAGGGCCGGTTGAACACTGAAGCTTTCTTT